Listed here are 24 T cell receptor beta chains from one sample, sequenced in a study of early T cells in non-severe SARS-CoV-2 infection. TCRdb reprocessed the 5' RACE reads via MiXCR and lists one record per CDR3 protein. The data show 70,000 to 95,000 distinct CDR3 sequences, with 14% to 15% seen just once and roughly 9.8% held by the top ten. Sequences were obtained from whole blood. These receptors all come from an adult who was a healthcare worker with PCR-confirmed SARS-CoV-2 infection or an uninfected control (not recorded which).

The gene calls are TRBV20-1 and TRBJ2-3, with D perhaps TRBD2 (5 bases). The CDR3 has 14 residues. V gave up 5 bases and J gave up 0 bases, with 12 bases separating them. Germline CDR1 DFQATT, CDR2 SNEGSKA (reference sequence). CDR3 region: CSASREVSTDTQYF. The CDR3 nucleotides read TGCAGTGCTTCCCGGGAAGTCAGCACAGATACGCAGTATTTT.

V is TRBV6-2 or TRBV6-3 and J is TRBJ2-5; 7 bases fit TRBD2. V was pared by 4 bases and J by 2 bases, with 13 bases of the junction left unmatched. Germline V lookup: CDR1 MNHEY, CDR2 SVGEGT. This CDR3 is built from 17 residues. Here the CDR3 reads CASSLYSGAAGQETQYF. In DNA, the CDR3 is TGTGCCAGCAGTTTATATTCCGGGGCAGCGGGACAAGAGACCCAGTACTTC.

This sequence joins TRBV6-6 and TRBJ1-5, with 11 bases matching TRBD1. CDR1 and CDR2 (germline): MNHNY, SVGAGI (reference sequence). The length of the CDR3 is 17 residues. V gave up 5 bases and J gave up 4 bases; unmatched junction bases: 10. CDR3 DNA sequence: TGTGCCAGCAGTGCCTCCGGGACAGGGGGAAGGAATCAGCCCCAGCATTTT. Translating gives CASSASGTGGRNQPQHF.

This clonotype was observed at least ten times. The chain joins TRBV7-7 to TRBJ2-5, with TRBD1 identical over 10 bases. CDR3 length: 14 residues. Germline V gene lookup returns CDR1 SSHAT and CDR2 FNYEAQ (reference sequence). J was trimmed by 7 bases and V by 4 bases; bases with no gene match: 6. CDR3 nucleotide sequence: TGTGCCAGCAGCTCCGGGACAGGGGAGGGGACCCAGTACTTC. Protein sequence: CASSSGTGEGTQYF.

In its sample, this clonotype was seen a few times. This chain joins TRBV20-1 and TRBJ1-5; a weak D match, TRBD1 (5 bases). Trimming took off 3 bases at V and 3 bases at J, with 9 bases between the two ends. The length of the CDR3 is 13 residues. From germline, CDR1 is DFQATT and CDR2 SNEGSKA (reference sequence). CDR3 loop: CSARGRDNQPQHF. In DNA, the CDR3 is TGCAGTGCTAGGGGACGGGACAATCAGCCCCAGCATTTT.

This clonotype came up many times. The rearrangement links TRBV7-6 to TRBJ2-5; D gene unclear. The CDR3 runs to 15 residues. Trimming took off 1 base at V and 4 bases at J, with 13 bases between the two ends. In germline, CDR1 is SGHVS, CDR2 FNYEAQ. The CDR3 region is CASSLEVSWGETQYF. In DNA, the CDR3 is TGTGCCAGCAGCTTAGAGGTCTCCTGGGGAGAGACCCAGTACTTC.

The V and J genes are TRBV7-2 and TRBJ2-7, with TRBD2 as a possible D gene (6 bases). This CDR3 region has 15 residues. Between the trimmed V and J ends, which lost 5 bases and 2 bases, there was a span of 16 bases. The V gene's germline CDR1 is SGHTA and CDR2 FQGNSA. CDR3 loop: CASSPRGSGAYEQYF. The CDR3 DNA reads TGTGCCAGCAGCCCCCGAGGGTCGGGAGCCTACGAGCAGTACTTC.

This clonotype is labeled as medium-sized. The CDR3 protein is CASSLEPRLAVLEQFF. CDR3 bases: TGTGCCAGCAGCTTAGAGCCGAGACTAGCTGTATTGGAGCAGTTCTTC. The V call is TRBV11-2, the J call TRBJ2-1; 7 bases line up with TRBD2. CDR3 length: 16 amino acids. Trimming cost V 0 bases and J 10 bases; bases outside gene matches: 12. Germline assignment: CDR1 SGHAT and CDR2 FQNNGV.

This clonotype has more than one count but fewer than ten. It is unclear where the CDR3 begins or ends on the DNA, so no DNA is shown, and the CDR3 is as TCRdb lists it. The chain couples TRBV6-6 to TRBJ1-4; the table assigns TRBD1, which was not confirmed against the DNA. From its first to its last residue, the CDR3 has 16 amino acids. Germline CDR1 and CDR2: MNHNY and SVGAGI (reference sequence). CDR3 in amino acids: CASILDRGATNEKLFF.

The V and J genes are TRBV4-1 and TRBJ1-1, with D hard to call. CDR3 size: 16 residues. Germline V gives CDR1 MGHRA, CDR2 YSYEKL. V was shortened by 2 bases and J by 0 bases, with 13 bases between the two germline ends. The CDR3 loop is CASSQRAGTLNTEAFF. CDR3 nucleotide sequence: TGCGCCAGCAGCCAACGCGCAGGAACATTGAACACTGAAGCTTTCTTT.

The chain carries TRBV28 and TRBJ2-5, with D possibly matching TRBD2 (7 bases). This CDR3 contains 14 residues. Germline-derived CDR1 and CDR2 are MDHEN and SYDVKM. V dropped 3 bases and J dropped 7 bases, with 15 bases sitting between them. DNA of the CDR3: TGTGCCAGCAGTTTTGGGGGGGCGAGGGTGACCCAGTACTTC. Translated: CASSFGGARVTQYF.

This sequence joins TRBV12-3 or TRBV12-4 and TRBJ1-1, with no clear D. V dropped 3 bases and J dropped 1 base, with 6 bases sitting between them. The CDR3 totals 13 residues. The CDR3, as DNA: TGTGCCAGCAGTTTCGGGCGGAACACTGAAGCTTTCTTT. It translates to CASSFGRNTEAFF.

The rearrangement uses TRBV7-2 and TRBJ2-2, with no clear D. The germline V and J ends were trimmed by 3 bases and 0 bases, with 11 bases remaining between them. This CDR3 has 16 amino acids. The germline gives CDR1 SGHTA, CDR2 FQGNSA. The CDR3: CASSLRHLANTGELFF. CDR3 sequence (DNA): TGTGCCAGCAGCTTGCGACACCTAGCGAACACCGGGGAGCTGTTTTTT.

This clonotype was observed a handful of times. The chain uses TRBV6-1 and TRBJ1-2; D not certain. V dropped 5 bases and J dropped 4 bases, with 11 bases sitting between them. In germline, CDR1 is MNHNS, CDR2 SASEGT. The CDR3 sequence is 13 residues long. The CDR3 loop is CASSKDRLYGYTF. The CDR3 bases are TGTGCCAGCAGTAAGGACCGTCTCTATGGCTACACCTTC.

This chain joins TRBV18 and TRBJ2-7, with 7 bases matching TRBD1. V was pared by 3 bases and J by 3 bases, with 2 bases of the junction left unmatched. Germline V gives CDR1 KGHSH, CDR2 LQKENI. This CDR3 has 13 amino acids. The CDR3 loop is CASSPGQNYEQYF. CDR3 bases: TGTGCCAGCTCACCGGGACAGAACTACGAGCAGTACTTC.

The V call is TRBV29-1, the J call TRBJ2-1; D is uncertain. Per the germline V gene, CDR1 is SQVTM and CDR2 is ANQGSEA. With 4 bases removed from V and 5 bases from J, the gap between germline ends came to 6 bases. This CDR3 has 11 amino acids. The CDR3 DNA reads TGCAGCGTTGGACTGAACAATGAGCAGTTCTTC. As protein: CSVGLNNEQFF.

V usage is TRBV4-1 and J usage is TRBJ2-1; D ambiguous. The germline gives CDR1 MGHRA, CDR2 YSYEKL. The CDR3 contains 12 residues. Trimming cost V 0 bases and J 12 bases, with 9 bases left between them. CDR3 protein: CASSQDGEWQFF. As DNA, the CDR3 is TGCGCCAGCAGCCAAGATGGAGAGTGGCAGTTCTTC.

The chain links TRBV9 to TRBJ1-2; no definite D call. The CDR3 is made up of 15 amino acids. CDR1 and CDR2 (germline): SGDLS, YYNGEE. V was shortened by 0 bases and J by 2 bases, with 11 bases between the two germline ends. Here the CDR3 reads CASSVGWRANYGYTF. CDR3 nucleotides: TGTGCCAGCAGCGTAGGTTGGAGGGCAAACTATGGCTACACCTTC.

This clonotype was counted at least ten times. At one boundary the junction diverges from the germline segment, which might be a read error. CDR3 region: CASSKEGIGSIYEQYF. CDR3 coding DNA: TGCGCCAGCAGCAAAGAGGGGATTGGGAGTATTTACGAGCAGTACTTC. The chain carries TRBV4-3 and TRBJ2-7; D tentatively fits TRBD1 or TRBD2 (5 bases each). The CDR3 has 16 residues. Germline assignment: CDR1 LGHNA and CDR2 YSLEER.

This clonotype was counted between two and nine times. The chain recombines TRBV29-1 with TRBJ2-6; perhaps TRBD2 as D (5 bases). Germline V lookup: CDR1 SQVTM, CDR2 ANQGSEA. The CDR3 loop spans 17 amino acids. Trimming cost V 2 bases and J 0 bases, with 14 bases left between them. CDR3 in DNA: TGCAGCGTTGAAAGGGAAAGCGGAGTCTCTGGGGCCAACGTCCTGACTTTC. Its protein product is CSVERESGVSGANVLTF.

The rearrangement links TRBV12-3 or TRBV12-4 to TRBJ1-1; a possible D gene is TRBD1 (6 bases). With 5 bases removed from V and 4 bases from J, the gap between germline ends came to 14 bases. This CDR3 has 14 amino acids. The CDR3, as DNA: TGTGCCAGCAGTACCTACAGGGTTGTCACTGAAGCTTTCTTT. This sequence encodes CASSTYRVVTEAFF.

This clonotype was observed a few times. The chain couples TRBV12-3 or TRBV12-4 to TRBJ1-1; 9 positions match TRBD1. V trimming: 8 bases; J trimming: 1 base; junction bases outside the gene matches: 11. This CDR3 region has 16 residues. The CDR3 region is CASGTGIRFGNTEAFF. The CDR3 DNA reads as TGTGCCAGCGGGACAGGGATTAGGTTTGGGAACACTGAAGCTTTCTTT.

This clonotype was observed a handful of times. The V call is TRBV7-6, the J call TRBJ2-5; D call uncertain. CDR1 and CDR2 from the germline V gene are SGHVS and FNYEAQ. The CDR3 is made up of 14 amino acids. Between the trimmed V and J ends, which lost 5 bases and 1 base, there was a span of 11 bases. CDR3 amino acids: CASSPMVSQETQYF. The CDR3 nucleotides read TGTGCCAGCAGCCCTATGGTGAGCCAAGAGACCCAGTACTTC.

The gene calls are TRBV6-2 or TRBV6-3 and TRBJ2-4; D is perhaps TRBD1 (6 bases). The V gene lost 6 bases and the J gene lost 7 bases, with 13 bases spanning the gap. CDR3 length: 13 amino acids. CDR1 and CDR2 (germline): MNHEY, SVGEGT. The DNA of the CDR3 is TGTGCCAGCAGCAAGGGGACACCGAACATTCAGTACTTC. Amino acid sequence: CASSKGTPNIQYF.